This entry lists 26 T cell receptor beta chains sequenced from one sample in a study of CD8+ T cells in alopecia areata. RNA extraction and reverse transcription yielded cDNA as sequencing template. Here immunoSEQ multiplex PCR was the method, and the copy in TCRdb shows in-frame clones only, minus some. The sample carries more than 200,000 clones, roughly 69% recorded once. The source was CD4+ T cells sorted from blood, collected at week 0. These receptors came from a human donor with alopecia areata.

CDR3 nucleotide sequence: TGCGCCAGCAGCTTGTATCCGGGGGCGTTAAATGGCTACACCTTC. Protein sequence: CASSLYPGALNGYTF. This rearrangement joins TRBV5-1 to TRBJ1-2, with TRBD1 as a possible D gene (6 bases). Germline values: CDR1 SGHRS, CDR2 YFSETQ. The V and J ends lost 1 base and 6 bases respectively, with 16 bases between them. The CDR3 is 15 amino acids. Full variable domain (rest looked up from reference TRBV5-1 and TRBJ1-2): KAGVTQTPRYLIKTRGQQVTLSCSPISGHRSVSWYQQTPGQGLQFLFEYFSETQRNKGNFPGRFSGRQFSNSRSEMNVSTLELGDSALYLCASSLYPGALNGYTFGSGTRLTVV.

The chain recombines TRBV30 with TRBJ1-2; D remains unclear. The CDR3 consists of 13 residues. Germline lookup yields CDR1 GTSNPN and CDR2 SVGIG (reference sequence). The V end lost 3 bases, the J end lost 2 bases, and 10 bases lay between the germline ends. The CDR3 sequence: CAWSLGQNYGYTF. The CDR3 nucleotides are TGTGCCTGGAGCCTTGGGCAGAACTATGGCTACACCTTC.

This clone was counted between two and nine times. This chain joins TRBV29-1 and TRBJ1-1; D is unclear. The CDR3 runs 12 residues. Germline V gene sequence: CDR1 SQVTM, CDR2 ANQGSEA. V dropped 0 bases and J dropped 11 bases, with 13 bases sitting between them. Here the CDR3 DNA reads TGCAGCGTTGAAGAGCCGGGTTGGAGGGCTTTCTTT. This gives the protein CSVEEPGWRAFF. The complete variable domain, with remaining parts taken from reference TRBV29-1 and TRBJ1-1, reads SAVISQKPSRDICQRGTSLTIQCQVDSQVTMMFWYRQQPGQSLTLIATANQGSEATYESGFVIDKFPISRPNLTFSTLTVSNMSPEDSSIYLCSVEEPGWRAFFGQGTRLTVV.

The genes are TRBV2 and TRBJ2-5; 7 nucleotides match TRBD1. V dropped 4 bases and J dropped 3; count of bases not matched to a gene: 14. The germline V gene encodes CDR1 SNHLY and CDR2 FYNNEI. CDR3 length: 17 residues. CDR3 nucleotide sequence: TGTGCCAGCAGTGCCGATTTAGGGACAGCTTCCAAAGAGACCCAGTACTTC. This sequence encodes CASSADLGTASKETQYF.

CDR3 nucleotide sequence: TGTGCCAGCAGATACAGGGGGCGAGGGACTGAAGCTTTCTTT. Translated, it gives CASRYRGRGTEAFF. The chain uses TRBV27 and TRBJ1-1; 9 bases map to TRBD1. There are 14 residues in the CDR3. The germline gives CDR1 MNHEY, CDR2 SMNVEV (reference sequence). After removal of 6 bases from V and 5 bases from J, the junction contained 7 bases not matched to a gene.

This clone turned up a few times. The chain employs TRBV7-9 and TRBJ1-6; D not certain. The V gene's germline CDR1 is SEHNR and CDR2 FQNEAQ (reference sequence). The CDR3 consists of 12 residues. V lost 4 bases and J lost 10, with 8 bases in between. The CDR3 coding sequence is TGTGCCAGCAGCTGGGATGTGTCACCCCTCCACTTT. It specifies CASSWDVSPLHF.

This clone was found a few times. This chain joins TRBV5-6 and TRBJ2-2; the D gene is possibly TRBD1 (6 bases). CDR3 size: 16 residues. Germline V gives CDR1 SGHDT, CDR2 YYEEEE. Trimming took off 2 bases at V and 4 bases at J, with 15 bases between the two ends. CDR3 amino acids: CASSFTLGQLTGELFF. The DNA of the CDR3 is TGTGCCAGCAGCTTTACCCTCGGACAGCTCACCGGGGAGCTGTTTTTT.

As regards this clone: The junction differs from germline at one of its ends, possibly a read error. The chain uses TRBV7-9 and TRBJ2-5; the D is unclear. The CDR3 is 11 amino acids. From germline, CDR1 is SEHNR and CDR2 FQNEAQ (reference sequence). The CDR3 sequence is CASSLVEAQYF. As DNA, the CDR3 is TGTGCCAGCAGCTTAGTAGAGGCCCAGTACTTC.

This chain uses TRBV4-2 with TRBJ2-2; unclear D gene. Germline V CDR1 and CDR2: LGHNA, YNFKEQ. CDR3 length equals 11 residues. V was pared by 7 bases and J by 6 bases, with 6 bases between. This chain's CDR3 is CASNGAGELFF. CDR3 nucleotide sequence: TGTGCCAGCAATGGGGCCGGGGAGCTGTTTTTT.

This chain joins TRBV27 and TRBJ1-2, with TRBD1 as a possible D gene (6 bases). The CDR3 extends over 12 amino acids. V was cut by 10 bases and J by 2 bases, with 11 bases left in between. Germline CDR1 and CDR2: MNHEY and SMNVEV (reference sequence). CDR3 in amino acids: CATTDRNYGYTF. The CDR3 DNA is TGTGCCACAACGGACAGAAACTATGGCTACACCTTC.

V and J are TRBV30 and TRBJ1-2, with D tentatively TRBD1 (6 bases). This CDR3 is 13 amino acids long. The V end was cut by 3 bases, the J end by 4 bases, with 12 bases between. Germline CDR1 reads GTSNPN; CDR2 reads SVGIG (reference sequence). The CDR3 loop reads CAWRQGRGYGYTF. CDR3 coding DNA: TGTGCCTGGAGACAGGGTCGGGGCTATGGCTACACCTTC.

CDR3 sequence: CSVERLAGKETQYF. CDR3 nucleotides: TGCAGCGTTGAAAGACTAGCGGGGAAAGAGACCCAGTACTTC. The chain links TRBV29-1 to TRBJ2-5; 11 bases are a match to TRBD2. Germline loops: CDR1 SQVTM, CDR2 ANQGSEA. Losses at the gene ends were 2 bases for V and 3 bases for J; bases not matched to a gene: 2. CDR3 size: 14 residues.

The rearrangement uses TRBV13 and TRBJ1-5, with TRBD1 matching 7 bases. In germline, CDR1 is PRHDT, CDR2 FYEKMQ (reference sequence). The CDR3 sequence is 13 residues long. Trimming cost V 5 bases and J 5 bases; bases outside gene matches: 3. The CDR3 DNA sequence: TGTGCCAGCAGCCCCGACAGGGATCAGCCCCAGCATTTT. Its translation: CASSPDRDQPQHF.

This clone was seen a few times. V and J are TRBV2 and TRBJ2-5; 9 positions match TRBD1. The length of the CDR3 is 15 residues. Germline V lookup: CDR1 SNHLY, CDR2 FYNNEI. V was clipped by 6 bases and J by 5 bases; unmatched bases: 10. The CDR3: CASRPQGAGVETQYF. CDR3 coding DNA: TGTGCCAGCAGGCCACAGGGGGCTGGCGTGGAGACCCAGTACTTC.

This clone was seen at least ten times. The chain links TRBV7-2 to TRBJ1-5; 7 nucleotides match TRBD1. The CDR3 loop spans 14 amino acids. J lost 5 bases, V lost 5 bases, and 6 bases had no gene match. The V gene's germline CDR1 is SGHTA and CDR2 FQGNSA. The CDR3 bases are TGTGCCAGCAGCCGGGACAGCCCTGATCAGCCCCAGCATTTT. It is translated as CASSRDSPDQPQHF.

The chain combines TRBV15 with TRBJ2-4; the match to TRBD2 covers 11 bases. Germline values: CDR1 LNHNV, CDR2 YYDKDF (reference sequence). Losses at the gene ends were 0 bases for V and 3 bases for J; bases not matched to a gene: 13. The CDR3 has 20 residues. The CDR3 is CATSRDSRLAGGIGKNIQYF. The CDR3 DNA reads TGTGCCACCAGCAGAGATAGTCGGCTAGCGGGGGGTATAGGCAAAAACATTCAGTACTTC.

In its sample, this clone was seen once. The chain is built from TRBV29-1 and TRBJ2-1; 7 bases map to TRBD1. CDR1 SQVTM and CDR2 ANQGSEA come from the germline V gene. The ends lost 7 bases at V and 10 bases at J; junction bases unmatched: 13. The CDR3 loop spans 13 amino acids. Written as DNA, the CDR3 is TGCAGCGCCGACAGGGCAGGCCCGGGGGAGCAGTTCTTC. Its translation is CSADRAGPGEQFF.

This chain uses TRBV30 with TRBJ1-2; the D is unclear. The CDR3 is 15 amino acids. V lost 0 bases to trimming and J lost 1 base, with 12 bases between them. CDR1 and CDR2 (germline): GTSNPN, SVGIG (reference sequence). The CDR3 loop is CAWSVRASHNYGYTF. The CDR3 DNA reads TGTGCCTGGAGTGTACGTGCCTCACATAACTATGGCTACACCTTC.

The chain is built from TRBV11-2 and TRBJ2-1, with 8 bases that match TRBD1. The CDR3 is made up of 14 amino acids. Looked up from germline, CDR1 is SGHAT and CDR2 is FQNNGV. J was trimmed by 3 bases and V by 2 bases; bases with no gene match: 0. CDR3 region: CASSLTGGYNEQFF. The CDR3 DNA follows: TGTGCCAGCAGCTTAACAGGGGGCTACAATGAGCAGTTCTTC.

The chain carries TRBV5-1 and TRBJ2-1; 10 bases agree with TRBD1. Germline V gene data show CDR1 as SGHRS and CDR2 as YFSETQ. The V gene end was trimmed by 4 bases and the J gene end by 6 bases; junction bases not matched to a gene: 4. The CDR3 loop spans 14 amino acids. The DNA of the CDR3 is TGCGCCAGCAGCCGTGGACAGGGGGTCAATGAGCAGTTCTTC. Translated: CASSRGQGVNEQFF.

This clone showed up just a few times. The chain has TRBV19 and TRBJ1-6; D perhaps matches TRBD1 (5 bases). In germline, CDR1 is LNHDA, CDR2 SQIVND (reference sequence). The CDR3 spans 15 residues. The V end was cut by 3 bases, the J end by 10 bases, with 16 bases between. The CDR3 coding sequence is TGTGCCAGTAGTATGGAGTCCAGGGATGGCTCACCCCTCCACTTT. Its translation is CASSMESRDGSPLHF.

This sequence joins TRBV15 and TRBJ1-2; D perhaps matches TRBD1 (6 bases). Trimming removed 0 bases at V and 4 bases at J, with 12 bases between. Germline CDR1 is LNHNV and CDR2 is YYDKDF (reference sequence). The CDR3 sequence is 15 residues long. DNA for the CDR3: TGTGCCACCAGCAGAGAGCGGGGGGCGGGCTATGGCTACACCTTC. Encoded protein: CATSRERGAGYGYTF.

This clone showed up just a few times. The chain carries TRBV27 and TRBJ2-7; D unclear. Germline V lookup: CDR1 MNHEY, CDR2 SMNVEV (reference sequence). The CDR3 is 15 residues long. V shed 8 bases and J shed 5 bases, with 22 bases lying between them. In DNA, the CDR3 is TGTGCCAGCGCTCAGGCGGACCCAGAAACGGACGAGCAGTACTTC. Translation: CASAQADPETDEQYF.

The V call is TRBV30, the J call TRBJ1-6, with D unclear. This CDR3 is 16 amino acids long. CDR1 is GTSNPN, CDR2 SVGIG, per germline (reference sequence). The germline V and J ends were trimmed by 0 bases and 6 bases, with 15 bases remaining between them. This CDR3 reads CAWSVLAGLRNSPLHF. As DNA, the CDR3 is TGTGCCTGGAGTGTATTAGCCGGACTGCGTAATTCACCCCTCCACTTT.

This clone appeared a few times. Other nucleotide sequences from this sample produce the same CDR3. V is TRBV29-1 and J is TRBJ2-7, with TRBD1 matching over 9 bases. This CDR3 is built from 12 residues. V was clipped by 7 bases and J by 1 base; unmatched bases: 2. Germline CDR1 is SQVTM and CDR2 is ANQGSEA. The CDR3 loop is CSAGQGSYEQYF. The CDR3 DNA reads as TGCAGCGCTGGACAGGGGTCCTACGAGCAGTACTTC.

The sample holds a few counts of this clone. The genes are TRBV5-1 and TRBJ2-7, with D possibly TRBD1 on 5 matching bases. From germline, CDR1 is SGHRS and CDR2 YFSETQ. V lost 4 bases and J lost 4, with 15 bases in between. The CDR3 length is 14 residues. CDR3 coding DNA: TGCGCCAGCAGCGTAACGGCAGGGCTATACGAGCAGTACTTC. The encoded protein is CASSVTAGLYEQYF.